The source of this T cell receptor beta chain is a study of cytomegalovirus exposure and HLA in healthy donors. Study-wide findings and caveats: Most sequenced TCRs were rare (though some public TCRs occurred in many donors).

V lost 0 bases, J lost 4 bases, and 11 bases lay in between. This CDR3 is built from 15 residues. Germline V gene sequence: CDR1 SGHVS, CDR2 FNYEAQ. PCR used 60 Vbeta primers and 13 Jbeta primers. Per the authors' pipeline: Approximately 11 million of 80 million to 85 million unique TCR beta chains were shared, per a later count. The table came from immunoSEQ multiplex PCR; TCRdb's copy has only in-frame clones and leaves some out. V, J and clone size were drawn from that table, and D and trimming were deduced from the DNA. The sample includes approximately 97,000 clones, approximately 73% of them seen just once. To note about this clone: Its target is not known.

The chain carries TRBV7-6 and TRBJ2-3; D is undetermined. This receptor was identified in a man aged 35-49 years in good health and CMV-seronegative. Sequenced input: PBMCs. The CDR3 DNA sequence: TGTGCCAGCAGCTTAGCGGTTGGAGAATCAGATACGCAGTATTTT. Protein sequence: CASSLAVGESDTQYF.